One and the same sample provided the 24 T cell receptor beta chains below, sequenced in a study of blood T cell repertoires in COVID-19. The assay was immunoSEQ multiplex PCR, and TCRdb's table has in-frame clones only and misses some. The data hold about 210,000 clones, with roughly four fifths observed a single time. Sequences were obtained from peripheral blood. These receptors were obtained from a woman aged 40 to 50 with acute or convalescent COVID-19.

J is TRBJ1-5 and V is TRBV9; D is ambiguous. This CDR3 has 12 residues. The germline V gene encodes CDR1 SGDLS and CDR2 YYNGEE. Trimming removed 0 bases at V and 9 bases at J, with 7 bases between. CDR3 DNA: TGTGCCAGCAGCGTAGGTGAGGGGCCCCAGCATTTT. Translation: CASSVGEGPQHF.

The chain uses TRBV11-2 and TRBJ2-4, with 8 bases identical to TRBD1. The trim removed 1 base at V and 5 bases at J, leaving 16 bases unmatched. The CDR3 has 19 residues. CDR1 and CDR2 from the germline V gene are SGHAT and FQNNGV. The CDR3 region has the DNA TGTGCCAGCAGCTTAGTTCGGCAGGGGGCCCTCTTAGGGCAAAACATTCAGTACTTC. Translated, it gives CASSLVRQGALLGQNIQYF.

The gene calls are TRBV29-1 and TRBJ1-1; D gene ambiguous. V lost 7 bases to trimming and J lost 7 bases, with 13 bases between them. The CDR3 extends over 11 amino acids. CDR1 is SQVTM, CDR2 ANQGSEA, per germline. The CDR3 sequence is CSARFEGEAFF. Written as DNA, the CDR3 is TGCAGCGCTAGATTCGAGGGTGAAGCTTTCTTT.

The chain is built from TRBV29-1 and TRBJ1-2, with unresolved D. Germline CDR1 is SQVTM and CDR2 is ANQGSEA. The CDR3 sequence is 14 residues long. V lost 0 bases and J 3 bases, leaving 11 bases between the germline ends. CDR3 amino acids: CSVEDEGNYYGYTF. The CDR3 bases are TGCAGCGTTGAAGATGAGGGTAACTACTATGGCTACACCTTC. Drawing the rest from reference TRBV29-1 and TRBJ1-2, the complete variable domain is SAVISQKPSRDICQRGTSLTIQCQVDSQVTMMFWYRQQPGQSLTLIATANQGSEATYESGFVIDKFPISRPNLTFSTLTVSNMSPEDSSIYLCSVEDEGNYYGYTFGSGTRLTVV.

The chain uses TRBV19 and TRBJ1-5; no clear D. Trimming took off 6 bases at V and 4 bases at J, with 13 bases between the two ends. The CDR3 spans 14 residues. CDR1 is LNHDA and CDR2 is SQIVND in the germline V gene (reference sequence). The CDR3 region has the DNA TGTGCCAGTAGAAATAAGTACCTAAATCAGCCCCAGCATTTT. It is translated as CASRNKYLNQPQHF. The variable domain in full, completed from reference TRBV19 and TRBJ1-5, reads DGGITQSPKYLFRKEGQNVTLSCEQNLNHDAMYWYRQDPGQGLRLIYYSQIVNDFQKGDIAEGYSVSREKKESFPLTVTSAQKNPTAFYLCASRNKYLNQPQHFGDGTRLSIL.

J is TRBJ2-1 and V is TRBV5-1; 12 bases match TRBD2. J was trimmed by 8 bases and V by 4 bases; bases with no gene match: 7. The CDR3 is 15 amino acids. CDR1 SGHRS and CDR2 YFSETQ come from the germline V gene. CDR3 protein: CASSLLAGGFDEQFF. The CDR3, as DNA: TGCGCCAGCAGCCTACTAGCGGGAGGTTTCGATGAGCAGTTCTTC.

This sequence joins TRBV3-1 (or the pseudogene TRBV3-2) and TRBJ2-1, with 11 bases that match TRBD2. The length of the CDR3 is 15 residues. Unmatched junction bases numbered 9, after V lost 7 bases and J lost 7 bases. Germline values: CDR1 LGHDT, CDR2 YNNKEL (reference sequence). The CDR3 DNA follows: TGTGCCAGCAATCCCGGGACTAGCGGTCGGAATGAGCAGTTCTTC. It encodes CASNPGTSGRNEQFF.

The sample holds one count of this clone. V usage is TRBV2 and J usage is TRBJ2-7; 9 nucleotides line up with TRBD1. In germline, CDR1 is SNHLY, CDR2 FYNNEI. The V and J ends lost 7 bases and 5 bases, in that order; junction bases with no gene match: 6. CDR3 length equals 13 residues. CDR3 in DNA: TGTGCCAGCAAGGGACAGGGAACCCACGAGCAGTACTTC. Encoded protein: CASKGQGTHEQYF.

The chain links TRBV10-2 to TRBJ2-3, with D possibly TRBD2 on 7 matching bases. Germline values: CDR1 WSHSY, CDR2 SAAADI. The V end was cut by 8 bases, the J end by 4 bases, with 16 bases between. The CDR3 sequence is 14 residues long. The CDR3 DNA sequence: TGCGCCAGCGGGAGGGGGGTTGGGCCAGATACGCAGTATTTT. It translates to CASGRGVGPDTQYF.

The chain is built from TRBV5-1 and TRBJ1-3; tentative D call: TRBD1 (6 bases). Germline CDR1 reads SGHRS; CDR2 reads YFSETQ. This CDR3 region has 14 residues. The V gene lost 0 bases and the J gene lost 8 bases, with 12 bases spanning the gap. CDR3 bases: TGCGCCAGCAGCTTGGAGAGGGAGGGGGACACCATATATTTT. Translated: CASSLEREGDTIYF.

The chain uses TRBV5-1 and TRBJ2-1; D is uncertain. The germline V gene has CDR1 SGHRS and CDR2 YFSETQ. Trimming removed 0 bases at V and 4 bases at J, with 5 bases between. The CDR3 sequence is 13 residues long. As DNA, the CDR3 is TGCGCCAGCAGCTTGGGACTTTACAATGAGCAGTTCTTC. Translated, it gives CASSLGLYNEQFF.

The chain uses TRBV24-1 and TRBJ1-1; possible D gene TRBD1, 6 bases. Germline V gives CDR1 KGHDR, CDR2 SFDVKD. CDR3 length: 13 residues. The V end was cut by 7 bases, the J end by 4 bases, with 12 bases between. CDR3 protein: CATRQGLATEAFF. The CDR3 DNA follows: TGTGCCACCAGACAGGGTCTTGCCACTGAAGCTTTCTTT.

The V gene is TRBV5-6, the J gene TRBJ2-5; 8 nucleotides align to TRBD2. With 4 bases clipped from V and 1 base from J, the junction kept 6 bases outside the gene matches. The CDR3 sequence is 15 residues long. The germline V gene encodes CDR1 SGHDT and CDR2 YYEEEE. The CDR3 protein is CASSGGGRLQETQYF. The CDR3 DNA reads as TGTGCCAGCAGCGGCGGGGGGCGCCTCCAAGAGACCCAGTACTTC.

In its sample, this clone was seen a few times. V usage is TRBV18 and J usage is TRBJ1-6, with 9 bases that match TRBD1. The CDR3 has 17 residues. V shed 3 bases, J shed 7 bases, and the junction held 10 bases outside the gene matches. Germline V lookup: CDR1 KGHSH, CDR2 LQKENI. CDR3 residues: CASSPTSGTGYNSPLHF. CDR3 coding DNA: TGTGCCAGCTCACCCACAAGCGGGACAGGGTACAATTCACCCCTCCACTTT.

The rearrangement uses TRBV24-1 and TRBJ2-5, with D uncertain. Trimming removed 2 bases at V and 7 bases at J, with 7 bases between. CDR3 length: 12 residues. Per germline, CDR1 KGHDR and CDR2 SFDVKD. CDR3 residues: CATSDSAVTQYF. CDR3 in DNA: TGTGCCACCAGTGATTCCGCAGTGACCCAGTACTTC.

This sequence joins TRBV6-2 or TRBV6-3 and TRBJ1-2; tentative D call: TRBD1 (5 bases). The CDR3 runs to 12 residues. Germline assignment: CDR1 MNHEY and CDR2 SVGEGT. V was shortened by 6 bases and J by 6 bases, with 11 bases between the two germline ends. As DNA, the CDR3 is TGTGCCAGCAGCTCTTCAGGGAATGGCTACACCTTC. Translated: CASSSSGNGYTF.

This chain connects TRBV18 to TRBJ2-7; 10 bases are shared with TRBD1. CDR1 and CDR2 (germline): KGHSH, LQKENI. The CDR3 covers 14 residues. With 6 bases clipped from V and 3 bases from J, the junction kept 5 bases outside the gene matches. The CDR3 bases are TGTGCCAGCTCCCCGACAGGGGGCAGCTACGAGCAGTACTTC. Translating it yields CASSPTGGSYEQYF.

This clone showed up just once. The genes are TRBV19 and TRBJ2-1; D is perhaps TRBD2 (6 bases). V lost 5 bases and J 3 bases, leaving 8 bases between the germline ends. Germline-derived CDR1 and CDR2 are LNHDA and SQIVND (reference sequence). This CDR3 comprises 13 residues. CDR3 nucleotides: TGTGCCAGTAGTCCGGACTACTACAATGAGCAGTTCTTC. Amino acid sequence: CASSPDYYNEQFF.

This sequence joins TRBV2 and TRBJ2-3; 12 bases map to TRBD2. The CDR3 totals 16 residues. J was trimmed by 2 bases and V by 5 bases; bases with no gene match: 5. CDR1 is SNHLY, CDR2 FYNNEI, per germline. The CDR3 spells CASSKTSGGTTDTQYF. CDR3 nucleotide sequence: TGTGCCAGCAGTAAAACTAGCGGGGGGACCACAGATACGCAGTATTTT.

This clone has a handful of counts. The sample carries other DNA sequences with the same CDR3. The rearrangement uses TRBV27 and TRBJ2-1; no clear D. Looked up from germline, CDR1 is MNHEY and CDR2 is SMNVEV (reference sequence). V lost 2 bases, J lost 5 bases, and 7 bases lay in between. This CDR3 has 13 residues. The CDR3 nucleotides are TGTGCCAGCAGTTTAGGCAGGCACAATGAGCAGTTCTTC. Translated: CASSLGRHNEQFF.

The chain recombines TRBV3-1 (or the pseudogene TRBV3-2) with TRBJ1-1; tentative D call: TRBD1 (6 bases). CDR3 length: 12 amino acids. In germline, CDR1 is LGHDT, CDR2 YNNKEL (reference sequence). V lost 4 bases and J 11 bases, leaving 14 bases between the germline ends. CDR3 sequence reads: CASSLGGAEAFF. The CDR3 DNA is TGTGCCAGCAGCCTGGGGGGGGCGGAGGCTTTCTTT.

This clone appeared once. In DNA, the CDR3 is TGTGCCAGCAGCGTCGCCGGGACAAATAATTCACCCCTCCACTTT. This translates into CASSVAGTNNSPLHF. The J gene is TRBJ1-6, the V gene TRBV9; a possible D gene is TRBD1 (6 bases). Per the germline V gene, CDR1 is SGDLS and CDR2 is YYNGEE. This CDR3 is built from 15 residues. The germline V and J ends were trimmed by 2 bases and 5 bases, with 11 bases remaining between them.

The rearrangement links TRBV7-3 to TRBJ1-1; D uncertain. The CDR3 has 13 residues. CDR1 and CDR2 (germline): SGHTA, FQGTGA. V dropped 1 base and J dropped 4 bases, with 7 bases sitting between them. The CDR3, as DNA: TGTGCCAGCAGCTTAAGTCGGGGCACTGAAGCTTTCTTT. It yields the protein CASSLSRGTEAFF.

The gene calls are TRBV6-5 and TRBJ1-1, with 7 nucleotides matching TRBD1. Germline V gene lookup returns CDR1 MNHEY and CDR2 SVGAGI. This CDR3 contains 13 residues. J lost 6 bases, V lost 8 bases, and 9 bases had no gene match. The CDR3 region is CASHRGVSSEAFF. The CDR3 coding sequence is TGTGCCAGCCACAGGGGTGTTAGCTCTGAAGCTTTCTTT.